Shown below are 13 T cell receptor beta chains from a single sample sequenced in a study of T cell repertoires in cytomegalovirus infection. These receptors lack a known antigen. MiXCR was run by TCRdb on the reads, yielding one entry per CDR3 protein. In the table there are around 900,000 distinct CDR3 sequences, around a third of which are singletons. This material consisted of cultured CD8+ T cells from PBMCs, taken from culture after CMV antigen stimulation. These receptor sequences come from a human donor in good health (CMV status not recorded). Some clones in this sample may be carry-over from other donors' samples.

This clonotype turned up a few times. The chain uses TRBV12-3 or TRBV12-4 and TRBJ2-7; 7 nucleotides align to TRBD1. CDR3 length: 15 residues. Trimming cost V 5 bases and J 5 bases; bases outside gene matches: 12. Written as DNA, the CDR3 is TGTGCCAGCAGTCCCCACCGGGACAGAAGCGACGAGCAGTACTTC. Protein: CASSPHRDRSDEQYF.

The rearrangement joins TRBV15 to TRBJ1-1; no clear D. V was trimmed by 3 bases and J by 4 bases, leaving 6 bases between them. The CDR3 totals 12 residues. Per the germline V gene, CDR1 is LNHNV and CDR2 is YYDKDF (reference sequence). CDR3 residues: CATSSEGTEAFF. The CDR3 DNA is TGTGCCACCAGCAGTGAGGGCACTGAAGCTTTCTTT.

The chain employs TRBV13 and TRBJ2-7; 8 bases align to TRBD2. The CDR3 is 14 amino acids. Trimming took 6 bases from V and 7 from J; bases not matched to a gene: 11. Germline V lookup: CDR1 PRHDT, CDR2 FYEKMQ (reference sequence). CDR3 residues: CASRSGSGGSEQYF. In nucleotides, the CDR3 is TGTGCCAGCAGATCGGGAAGCGGGGGATCTGAGCAGTACTTC.

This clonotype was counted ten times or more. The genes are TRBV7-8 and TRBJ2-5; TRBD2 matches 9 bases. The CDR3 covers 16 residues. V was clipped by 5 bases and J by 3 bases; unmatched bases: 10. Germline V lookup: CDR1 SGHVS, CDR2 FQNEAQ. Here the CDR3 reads CASSPYSPSGEETQYF. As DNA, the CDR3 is TGTGCCAGCAGCCCCTATTCCCCTAGCGGGGAAGAGACCCAGTACTTC.

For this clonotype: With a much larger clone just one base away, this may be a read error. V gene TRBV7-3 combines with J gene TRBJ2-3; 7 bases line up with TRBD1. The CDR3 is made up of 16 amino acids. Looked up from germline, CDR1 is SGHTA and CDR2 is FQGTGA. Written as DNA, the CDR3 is TGTGCCTGCAGCCCAAGACAGGGACCCTTCGGGTATACGCAGTATTTT. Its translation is CACSPRQGPFGYTQYF. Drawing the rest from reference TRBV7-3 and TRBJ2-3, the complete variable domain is GAGVSQTPSNKVTEKGKYVELRCDPISGHTALYWYRQSLGQGPEFLIYFQGTGAADDSGLPNDRFFAVRPEGSVSTLKIQRTERGDSAVYLCACSPRQGPFGYTQYFGPGTRLTVL.

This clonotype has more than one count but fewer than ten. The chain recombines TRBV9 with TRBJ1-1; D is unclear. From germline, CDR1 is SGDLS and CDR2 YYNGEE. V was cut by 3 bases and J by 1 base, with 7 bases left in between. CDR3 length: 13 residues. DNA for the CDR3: TGTGCCAGCAGCGCTTCAGGGAACACTGAAGCTTTCTTT. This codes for CASSASGNTEAFF.

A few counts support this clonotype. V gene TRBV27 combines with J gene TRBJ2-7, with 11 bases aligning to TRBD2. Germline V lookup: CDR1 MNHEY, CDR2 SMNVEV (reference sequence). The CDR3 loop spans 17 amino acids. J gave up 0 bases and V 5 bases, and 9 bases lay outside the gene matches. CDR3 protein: CASSPLLTSGGSYEQYV. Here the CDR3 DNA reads TGTGCCAGCAGTCCCCTACTCACTAGCGGGGGCTCCTACGAGCAGTACGTC.

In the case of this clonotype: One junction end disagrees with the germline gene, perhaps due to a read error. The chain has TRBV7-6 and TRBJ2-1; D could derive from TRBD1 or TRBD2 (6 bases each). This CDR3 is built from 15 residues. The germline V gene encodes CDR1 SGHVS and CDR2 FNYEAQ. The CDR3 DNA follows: TGTGCTAGCATCCGGAGGGGGTTCGCCTACAATGAGCAGTTCTTC. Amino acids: CASIRRGFAYNEQFF.

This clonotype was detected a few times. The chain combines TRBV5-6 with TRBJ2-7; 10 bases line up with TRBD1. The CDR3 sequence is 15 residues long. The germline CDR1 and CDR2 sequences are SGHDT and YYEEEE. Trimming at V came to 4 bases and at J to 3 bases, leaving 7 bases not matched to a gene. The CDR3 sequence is CASSPTGGHYYEQYF. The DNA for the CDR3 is TGTGCCAGCAGCCCGACAGGGGGCCACTACTACGAGCAGTACTTC.

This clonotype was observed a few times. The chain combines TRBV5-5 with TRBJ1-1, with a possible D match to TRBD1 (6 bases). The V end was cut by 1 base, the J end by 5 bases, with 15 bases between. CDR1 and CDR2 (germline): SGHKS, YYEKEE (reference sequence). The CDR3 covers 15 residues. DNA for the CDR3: TGTGCCAGCAGCTTGCCTCTTCAGGGGCGGACTGAAGCTTTCTTT. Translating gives CASSLPLQGRTEAFF.

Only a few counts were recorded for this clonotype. In DNA form, the CDR3 reads TGCGCCAGCAGTGAGTTGCCGGACATAGCCAAAAACATTCAGTACTTC. It codes for CASSELPDIAKNIQYF. The chain employs TRBV10-2 and TRBJ2-4; maybe TRBD1 (5 bases). There are 16 residues in the CDR3. Trimming took off 1 base at V and 0 bases at J, with 10 bases between the two ends. Germline V gene sequence: CDR1 WSHSY, CDR2 SAAADI.

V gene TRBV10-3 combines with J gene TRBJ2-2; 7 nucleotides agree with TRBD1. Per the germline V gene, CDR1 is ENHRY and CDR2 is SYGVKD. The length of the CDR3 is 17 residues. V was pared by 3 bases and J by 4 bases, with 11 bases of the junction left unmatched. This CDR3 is CAISDPTDRVFTGELFF. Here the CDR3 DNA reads TGTGCCATCAGTGATCCTACTGACAGGGTTTTCACCGGGGAGCTGTTTTTT.

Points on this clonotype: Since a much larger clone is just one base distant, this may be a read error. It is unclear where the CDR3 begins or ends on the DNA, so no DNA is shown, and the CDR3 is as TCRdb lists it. The CDR3 sequence is CASSQVAGGSTGEPFF. The rearrangement uses TRBV7-2 and TRBJ2-2; the listed D gene, TRBD2, was not tested against the DNA. Germline V gene lookup returns CDR1 SGHTA and CDR2 FQGNSA. The CDR3 totals 16 residues, both ends included.